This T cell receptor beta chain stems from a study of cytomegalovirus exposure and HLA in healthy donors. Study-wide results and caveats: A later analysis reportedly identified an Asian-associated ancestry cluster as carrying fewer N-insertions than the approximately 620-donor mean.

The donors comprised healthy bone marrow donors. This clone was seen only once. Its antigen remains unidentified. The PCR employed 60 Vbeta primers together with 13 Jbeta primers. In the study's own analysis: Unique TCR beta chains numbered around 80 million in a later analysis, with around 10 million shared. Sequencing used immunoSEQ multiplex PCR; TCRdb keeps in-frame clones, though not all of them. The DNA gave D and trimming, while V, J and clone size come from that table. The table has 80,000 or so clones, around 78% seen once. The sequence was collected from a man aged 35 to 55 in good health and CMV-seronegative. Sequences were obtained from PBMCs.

CDR3 amino acids: CASSNRQEQYNEQFF. CDR3 nucleotides: TGTGCCAGCAGCAATCGACAGGAGCAGTACAATGAGCAGTTCTTC. The chain joins TRBV6-6 to TRBJ2-1; the D gene is possibly TRBD1 (6 bases). This CDR3 has 15 residues. V lost 6 bases, J lost 4 bases, and 16 bases lay in between. CDR1 and CDR2 from the germline V gene are MNHNY and SVGAGI (reference sequence).